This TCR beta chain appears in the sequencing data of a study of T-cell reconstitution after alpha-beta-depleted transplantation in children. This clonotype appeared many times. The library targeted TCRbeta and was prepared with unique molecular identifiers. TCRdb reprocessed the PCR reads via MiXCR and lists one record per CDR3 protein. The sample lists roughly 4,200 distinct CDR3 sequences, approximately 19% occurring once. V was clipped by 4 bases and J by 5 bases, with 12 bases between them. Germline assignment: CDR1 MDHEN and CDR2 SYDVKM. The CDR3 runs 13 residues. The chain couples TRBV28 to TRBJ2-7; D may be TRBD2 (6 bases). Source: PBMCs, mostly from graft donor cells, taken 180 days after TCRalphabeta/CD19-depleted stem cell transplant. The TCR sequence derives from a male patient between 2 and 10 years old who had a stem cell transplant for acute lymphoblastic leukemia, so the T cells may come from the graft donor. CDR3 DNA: TGTGCCAGCAGTTCGCCTAGCGTCGACGAGCAGTACTTC. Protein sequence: CASSSPSVDEQYF.